A selection of T cell receptor beta chains follows, all from one sample in a study of blood T cells in healthy people across ages. TCRdb fed the 5' RACE reads into MiXCR, producing one record per CDR3 protein. Among more than 500,000 distinct CDR3 sequences listed, roughly a quarter were seen once. The sequenced sample consisted of blood. The origin of the receptors is a woman in her 70s in good health. Both conserved end residues are part of each CDR3. A D gene is named only where the DNA matches it firmly.

>TRBV6-6|TRBD1
CASLKGQGGHEQYF
>TRBV2|TRBD2
CASSPLSRGVETQYF
>TRBV29-1|TRBD1
CSVLQGAGYEQYF
>TRBV20-1|.
CSPRGGGTTNEQFF
>TRBV10-2|.
CASMTDSRKNIQYF
>TRBV20-1|.
CSANYGKETQYF
>TRBV18|.
CASSPMDTYNEQFF
>TRBV3-1|TRBD1
CASSRTGLGAFF
>TRBV7-9|.
CASSKTGELFF
>TRBV20-1|TRBD1
CSARDSGQAFPSEAFF
>TRBV20-1|.
CSARERSAHEQYF
>TRBV3-1|.
CASSQDSSSYEQYF
>TRBV5-1|.
CASRRGDTTYEQYF
>TRBV7-2|TRBD2
CASSAGLAANPDTQYF
>TRBV6-5|.
CASSSHPNYGYTF
>TRBV5-8|.
CASSLLQGYEQYF
>TRBV20-1|.
CSAPLSAGGRNQPQHF
>TRBV4-3|TRBD1
CASSVTGTGGELFF
>TRBV4-2|TRBD2
CASSQVAGVGETQYF
>TRBV7-2|.
CASSLGVPGTGNIQYF
>TRBV7-2|TRBD2
CASSFQTSGGSDTQYF
>TRBV5-1|.
CASSLVLSSNTEAFF
>TRBV29-1|TRBD2
CSFGRSGGNEQFF
>TRBV5-6|.
CASSLGRAGRFSAQQYF
>TRBV30|.
CAWSLTDTQHF
>TRBV7-7|.
CASSLQARGSYEQYF
>TRBV4-1|.
CASSLRSGRQSTDTQYF
>TRBV6-2/TRBV6-3|TRBD1
CASSLIRDRGQETQYF
>TRBV7-8|.
CASSLGVLNEQYF
>TRBV29-1|.
CSANRVHVQTQYF
>TRBV7-3|.
CASSLSGLPNEQFF
>TRBV18|TRBD1
CASSPLQGTDKNIQYF
>TRBV20-1|.
CSARQGNQPQHF
>TRBV6-5|.
CASSYPGGEKLFF
>TRBV7-3|TRBD2
CASSLSSGDTDTQYF
>TRBV7-2|TRBD2
CASSSTPGVAGTHTQYF
>TRBV5-1|.
CASSARQSPYEQYF
>TRBV6-5|TRBD1
CASSYTGTGGSYEQYF
>TRBV18|.
CASSPPTGRGETQYF
>TRBV12-3/TRBV12-4|TRBD2
CASSLARLAGAINEQFF
>TRBV2|TRBD2
CASSPTPSGGPTDTQYF
>TRBV5-1|.
CASSSGTRRSTDTQYF
>TRBV4-1|.
CASSQDGIDGYTF
>TRBV20-1|TRBD1
CSATGTENQPQHF
>TRBV7-8|TRBD1
CASSLPPWTGGTGELFF
>TRBV7-2|TRBD1
CASSQGQGFSSGNTIYF
>TRBV5-6|.
CASSLTGPHIQYF